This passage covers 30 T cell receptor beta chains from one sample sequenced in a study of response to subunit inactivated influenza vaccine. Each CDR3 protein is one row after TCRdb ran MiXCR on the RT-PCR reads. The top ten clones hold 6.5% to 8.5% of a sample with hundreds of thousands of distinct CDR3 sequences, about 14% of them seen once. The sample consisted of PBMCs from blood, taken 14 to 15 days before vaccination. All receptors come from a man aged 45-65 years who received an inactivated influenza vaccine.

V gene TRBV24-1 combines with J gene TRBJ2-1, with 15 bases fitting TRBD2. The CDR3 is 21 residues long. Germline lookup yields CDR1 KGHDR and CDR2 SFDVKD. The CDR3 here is CGASDSPGLAGGNLPYNEQFF. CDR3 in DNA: TGTGGGGCCAGTGATTCCCCGGGACTAGCGGGGGGTAACCTTCCCTACAATGAGCAGTTCTTC.

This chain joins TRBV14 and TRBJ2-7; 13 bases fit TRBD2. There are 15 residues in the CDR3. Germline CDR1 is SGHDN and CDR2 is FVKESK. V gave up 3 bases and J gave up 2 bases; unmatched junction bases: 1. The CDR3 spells CASSQTSGGTYEQYF. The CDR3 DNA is TGTGCCAGCAGCCAGACTAGCGGGGGGACCTACGAGCAGTACTTC.

CDR3 amino acids: CSVGRGRGFQETQYF. DNA of the CDR3: TGCAGCGTTGGAAGGGGGCGCGGGTTTCAAGAGACCCAGTACTTC. This chain connects TRBV29-1 to TRBJ2-5, with TRBD1 identical over 7 bases. The CDR3 runs 15 residues. Trimming cost V 4 bases and J 2 bases; bases outside gene matches: 10. CDR1 is SQVTM and CDR2 is ANQGSEA in the germline V gene.

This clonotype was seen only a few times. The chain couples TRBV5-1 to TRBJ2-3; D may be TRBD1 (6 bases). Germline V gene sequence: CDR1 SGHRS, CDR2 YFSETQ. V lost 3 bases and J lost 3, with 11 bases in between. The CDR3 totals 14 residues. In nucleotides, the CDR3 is TGCGCCAGCAGCTCAACCGGGACAACAGATACGCAGTATTTT. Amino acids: CASSSTGTTDTQYF.

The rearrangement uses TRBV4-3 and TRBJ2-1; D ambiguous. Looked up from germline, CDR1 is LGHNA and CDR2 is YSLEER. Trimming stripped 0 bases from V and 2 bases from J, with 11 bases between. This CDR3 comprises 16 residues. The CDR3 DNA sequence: TGCGCCAGCAGCCAAGATTGGACGGGCCCCTACAATGAGCAGTTCTTC. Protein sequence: CASSQDWTGPYNEQFF.

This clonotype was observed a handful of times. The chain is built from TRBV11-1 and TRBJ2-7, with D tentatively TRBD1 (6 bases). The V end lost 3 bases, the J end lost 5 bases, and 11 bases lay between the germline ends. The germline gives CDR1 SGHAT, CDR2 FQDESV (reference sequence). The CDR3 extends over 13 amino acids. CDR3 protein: CASSFTGIDEQYF. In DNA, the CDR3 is TGTGCCAGCAGCTTTACAGGGATCGACGAGCAGTACTTC. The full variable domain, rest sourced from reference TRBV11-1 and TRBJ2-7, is EAEVAQSPRYKITEKSQAVAFWCDPISGHATLYWYRQILGQGPELLVQFQDESVVDDSQLPKDRFSAERLKGVDSTLKIQPAELGDSAMYLCASSFTGIDEQYFGPGTRLTVT.

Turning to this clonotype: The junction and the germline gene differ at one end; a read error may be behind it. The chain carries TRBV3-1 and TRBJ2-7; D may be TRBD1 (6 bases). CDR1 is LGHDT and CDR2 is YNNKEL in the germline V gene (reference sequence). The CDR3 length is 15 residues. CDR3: CASSRQTGAPYEQCF. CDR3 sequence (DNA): TGTGCCAGCAGCCGTCAGACAGGTGCACCCTACGAGCAGTGCTTC.

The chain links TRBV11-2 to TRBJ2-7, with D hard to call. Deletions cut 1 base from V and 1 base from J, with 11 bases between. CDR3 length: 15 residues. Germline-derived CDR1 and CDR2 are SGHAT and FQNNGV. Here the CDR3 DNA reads TGTGCCAGCAGCTTAGGCGGCAGAAGGTCCTACGAGCAGTACTTC. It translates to CASSLGGRRSYEQYF. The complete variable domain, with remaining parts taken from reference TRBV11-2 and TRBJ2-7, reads EAGVAQSPRYKIIEKRQSVAFWCNPISGHATLYWYQQILGQGPKLLIQFQNNGVVDDSQLPKDRFSAERLKGVDSTLKIQPAKLEDSAVYLCASSLGGRRSYEQYFGPGTRLTVT.

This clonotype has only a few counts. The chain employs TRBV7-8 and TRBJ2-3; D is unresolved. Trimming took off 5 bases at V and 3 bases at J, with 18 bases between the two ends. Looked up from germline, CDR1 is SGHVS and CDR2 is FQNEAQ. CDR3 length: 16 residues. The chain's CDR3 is CASSRGRRVGTDTQYF. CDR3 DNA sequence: TGTGCCAGCAGCCGAGGACGGCGTGTGGGGACAGATACGCAGTATTTT.

The CDR3 reads CSAGQGTDEKLFF. The CDR3 region has the DNA TGCAGTGCTGGACAGGGAACGGACGAAAAACTGTTTTTT. The chain recombines TRBV20-1 with TRBJ1-4; TRBD1 matches at 8 bases. Germline CDR1 is DFQATT and CDR2 is SNEGSKA (reference sequence). This CDR3 is 13 amino acids long. J lost 8 bases, V lost 5 bases, and 7 bases had no gene match.

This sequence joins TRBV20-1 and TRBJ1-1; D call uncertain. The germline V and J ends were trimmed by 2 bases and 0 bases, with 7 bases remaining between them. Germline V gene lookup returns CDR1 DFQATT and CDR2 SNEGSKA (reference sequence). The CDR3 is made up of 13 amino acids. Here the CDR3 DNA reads TGCAGTGCTAGACCGACCATGAACACTGAAGCTTTCTTT. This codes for CSARPTMNTEAFF.

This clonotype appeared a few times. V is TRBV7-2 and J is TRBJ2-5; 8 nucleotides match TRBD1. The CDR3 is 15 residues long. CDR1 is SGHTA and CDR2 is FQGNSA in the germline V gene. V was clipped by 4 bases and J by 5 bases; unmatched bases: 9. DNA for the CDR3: TGTGCCAGCAGCTCCAACCCCAGGGGGCGGGAGACCCAGTACTTC. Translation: CASSSNPRGRETQYF.

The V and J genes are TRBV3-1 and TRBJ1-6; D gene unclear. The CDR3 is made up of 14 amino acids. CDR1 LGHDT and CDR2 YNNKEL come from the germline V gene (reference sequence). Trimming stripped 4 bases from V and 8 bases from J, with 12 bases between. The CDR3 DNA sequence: TGTGCCAGCAGCCCGGGGTTCGATTATTCACCCCTCCACTTT. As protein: CASSPGFDYSPLHF.

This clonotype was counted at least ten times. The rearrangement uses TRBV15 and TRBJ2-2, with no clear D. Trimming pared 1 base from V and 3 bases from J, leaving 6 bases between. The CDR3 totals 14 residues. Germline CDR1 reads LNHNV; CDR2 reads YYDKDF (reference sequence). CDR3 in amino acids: CATSRGRDTGELFF. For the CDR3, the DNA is TGTGCCACCAGCAGAGGAAGGGACACCGGGGAGCTGTTTTTT.

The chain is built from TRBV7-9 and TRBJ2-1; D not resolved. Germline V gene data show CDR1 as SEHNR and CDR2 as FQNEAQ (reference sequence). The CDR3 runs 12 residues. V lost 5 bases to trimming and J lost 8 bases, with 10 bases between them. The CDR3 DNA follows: TGTGCCAGCAGCCCCACTTGGGATGAGCAGTTCTTC. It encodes CASSPTWDEQFF. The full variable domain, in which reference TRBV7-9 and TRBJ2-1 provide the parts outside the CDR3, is DTGVSQNPRHKITKRGQNVTFRCDPISEHNRLYWYRQTLGQGPEFLTYFQNEAQLEKSRLLSDRFSAERPKGSFSTLEIQRTEQGDSAMYLCASSPTWDEQFFGPGTRLTVL.

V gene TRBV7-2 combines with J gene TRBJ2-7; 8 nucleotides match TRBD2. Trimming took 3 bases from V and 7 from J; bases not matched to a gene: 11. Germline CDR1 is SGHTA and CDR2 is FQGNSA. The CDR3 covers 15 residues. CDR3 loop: CASSFRGGPAIEQYF. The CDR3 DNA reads TGTGCCAGCAGCTTCCGGGGGGGACCTGCAATTGAGCAGTACTTC.

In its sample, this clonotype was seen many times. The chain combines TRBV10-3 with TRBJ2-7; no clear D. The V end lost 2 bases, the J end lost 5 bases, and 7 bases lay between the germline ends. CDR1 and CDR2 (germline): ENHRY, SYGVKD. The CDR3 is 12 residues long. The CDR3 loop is CAISEDLNEQYF. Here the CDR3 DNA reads TGTGCCATCAGTGAGGACCTCAACGAGCAGTACTTC.

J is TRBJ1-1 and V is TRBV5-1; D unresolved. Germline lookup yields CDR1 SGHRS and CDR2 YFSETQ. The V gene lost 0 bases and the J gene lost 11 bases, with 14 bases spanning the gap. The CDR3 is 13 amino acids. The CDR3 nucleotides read TGCGCCAGCAGCTTGGAAGGAGTCCCGAGTGCTTTCTTT. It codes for CASSLEGVPSAFF.

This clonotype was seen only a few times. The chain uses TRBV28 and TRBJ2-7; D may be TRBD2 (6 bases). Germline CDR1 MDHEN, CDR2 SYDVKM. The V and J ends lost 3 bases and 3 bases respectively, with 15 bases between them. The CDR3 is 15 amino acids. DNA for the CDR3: TGTGCCAGCAGTTTGGGGGTCTCGGGGGTCTACGAGCAGTACTTC. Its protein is CASSLGVSGVYEQYF. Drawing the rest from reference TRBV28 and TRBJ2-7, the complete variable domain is DVKVTQSSRYLVKRTGEKVFLECVQDMDHENMFWYRQDPGLGLRLIYFSYDVKMKEKGDIPEGYSVSREKKERFSLILESASTNQTSMYLCASSLGVSGVYEQYFGPGTRLTVT.

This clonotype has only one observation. As DNA, the CDR3 is TGTGCCAGCTCACCAACAGGGGAAGAGACCCAGTACTTC. Protein product: CASSPTGEETQYF. This rearrangement joins TRBV18 to TRBJ2-5; 7 positions agree with TRBD1. This CDR3 has 13 residues. The junction had 0 bases not matched to a gene; V was cut back by 2 bases and J by 3 bases. The germline CDR1 and CDR2 sequences are KGHSH and LQKENI.

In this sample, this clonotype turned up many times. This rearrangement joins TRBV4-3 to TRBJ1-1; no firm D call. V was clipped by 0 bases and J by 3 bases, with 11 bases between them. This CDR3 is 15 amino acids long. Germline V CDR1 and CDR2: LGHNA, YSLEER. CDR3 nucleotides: TGCGCCAGCAGCCAAGAACAATCGTCCTACACTGAAGCTTTCTTT. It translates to CASSQEQSSYTEAFF.

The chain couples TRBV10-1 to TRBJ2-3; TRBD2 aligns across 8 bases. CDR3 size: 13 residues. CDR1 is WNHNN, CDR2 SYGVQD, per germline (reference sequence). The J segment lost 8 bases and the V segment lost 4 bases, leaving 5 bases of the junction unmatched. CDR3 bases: TGCGCCAGCAGTGTTAGCGGGGCTGGTACGCAGTATTTT. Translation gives CASSVSGAGTQYF.

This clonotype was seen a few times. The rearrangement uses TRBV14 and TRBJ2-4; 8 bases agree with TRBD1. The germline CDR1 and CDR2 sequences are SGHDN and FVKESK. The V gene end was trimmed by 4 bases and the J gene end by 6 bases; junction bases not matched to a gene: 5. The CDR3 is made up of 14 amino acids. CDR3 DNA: TGTGCCAGCAGCCGACAGGGGAGAGGAAACATTCAGTACTTC. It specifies CASSRQGRGNIQYF.

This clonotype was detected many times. The CDR3 coding sequence is TGCGCCAGCAGCTTCCGAGGGGGCGGGGAGCTGTTTTTT. Its protein is CASSFRGGGELFF. J is TRBJ2-2 and V is TRBV5-1; D might be TRBD1 (6 bases). With 2 bases removed from V and 7 bases from J, the gap between germline ends came to 9 bases. Germline V gives CDR1 SGHRS, CDR2 YFSETQ. CDR3 length: 13 amino acids.

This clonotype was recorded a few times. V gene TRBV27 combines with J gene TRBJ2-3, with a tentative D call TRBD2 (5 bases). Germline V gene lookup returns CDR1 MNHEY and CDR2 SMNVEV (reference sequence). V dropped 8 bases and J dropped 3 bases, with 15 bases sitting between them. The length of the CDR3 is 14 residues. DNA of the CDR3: TGTGCCAGCCGTAGCTGGGGAGTAACAGATACGCAGTATTTT. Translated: CASRSWGVTDTQYF.

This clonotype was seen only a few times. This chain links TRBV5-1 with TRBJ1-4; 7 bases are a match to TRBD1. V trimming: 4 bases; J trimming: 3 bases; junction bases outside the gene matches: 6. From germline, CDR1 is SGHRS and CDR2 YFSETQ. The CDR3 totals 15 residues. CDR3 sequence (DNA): TGCGCCAGCAGCCGTGACAGGGTTTCTAATGAAAAACTGTTTTTT. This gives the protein CASSRDRVSNEKLFF.

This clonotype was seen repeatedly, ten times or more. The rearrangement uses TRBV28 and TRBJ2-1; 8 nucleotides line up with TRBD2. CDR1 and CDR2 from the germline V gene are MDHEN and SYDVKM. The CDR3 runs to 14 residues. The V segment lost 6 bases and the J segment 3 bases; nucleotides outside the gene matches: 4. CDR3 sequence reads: CASSWTSSYNEQFF. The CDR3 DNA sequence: TGTGCCAGCAGCTGGACTAGCAGCTACAATGAGCAGTTCTTC.

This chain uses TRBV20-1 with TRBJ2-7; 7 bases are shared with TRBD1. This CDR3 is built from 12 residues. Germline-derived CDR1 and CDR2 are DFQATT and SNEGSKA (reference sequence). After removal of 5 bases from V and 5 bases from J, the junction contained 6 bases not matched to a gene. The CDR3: CSALQGTDEQYF. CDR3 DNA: TGCAGTGCTTTACAGGGGACGGACGAGCAGTACTTC.

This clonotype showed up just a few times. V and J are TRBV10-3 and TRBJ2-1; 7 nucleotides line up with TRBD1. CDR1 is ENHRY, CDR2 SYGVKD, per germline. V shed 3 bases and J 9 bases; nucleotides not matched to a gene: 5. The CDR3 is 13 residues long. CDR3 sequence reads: CAISEGTEVEQFF. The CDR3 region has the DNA TGTGCCATCAGTGAAGGGACAGAAGTTGAGCAGTTCTTC.

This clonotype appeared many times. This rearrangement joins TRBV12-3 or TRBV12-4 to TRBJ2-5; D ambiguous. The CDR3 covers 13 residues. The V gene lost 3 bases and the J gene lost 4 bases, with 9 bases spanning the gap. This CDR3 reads CASSFGGVETQYF. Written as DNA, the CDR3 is TGTGCCAGCAGTTTTGGTGGGGTAGAGACCCAGTACTTC.